This entry is about one TCR beta chain. Seattle cases were enrolled at active infection and followed longitudinally. V dropped 5 bases and J dropped 2; count of bases not matched to a gene: 3. The CDR3 loop spans 14 amino acids. Germline values: CDR1 MNHEY, CDR2 SVGEGT. Here immunoSEQ multiplex PCR was the method, and the copy in TCRdb shows in-frame clones only, minus some. The table includes hundreds of thousands of clones, approximately 86% detected once. This entry belongs to a study of blood T cell repertoires in COVID-19. The wider study: Donors in the United States, Italy and Spain gave samples during acute or convalescent COVID-19. T cells, B-cell-depleted T cells, or PBMCs provided the cDNA or gDNA that served as material.

This sequence was found in a woman in her 30s with COVID-19, enrolled during active disease. The specimen was peripheral blood. This chain joins TRBV6-2 or TRBV6-3 and TRBJ1-3, with 7 bases fitting TRBD1. The CDR3 reads CASSQGGPGNTIYF. The DNA for the CDR3 is TGTGCCAGCAGTCAAGGGGGCCCTGGAAACACCATATATTTT.